The 14 T cell receptor beta chains below all came from one sample that was sequenced in a study of tumor and adjacent non-tumor tissue in lung cancer. The library came from three nested PCR rounds adapted from ARM-PCR protocols. TCRdb reprocessed the multiplex PCR reads with MiXCR, giving one entry per CDR3 protein. The sample lists 90,000 to 110,000 distinct CDR3 sequences, over 55% occurring once. No cell sorting was done before RNA was extracted from the tissue. Distant lung tissue was collected more than 3 cm away from the tumor edge. Sample: distant non-tumor lung tissue. The receptors stem from a man aged 60 to 69 with non-small cell lung cancer.

Notes on this clonotype: This may be a read error, as it is one base from a much larger clone. The genes are TRBV5-4 and TRBJ2-1; unclear D gene. The CDR3 consists of 15 residues. CDR1 SGHNT and CDR2 YYREEE come from the germline V gene (reference sequence). CDR3 bases: TGTGCCAGCAGCTCCAAACCGGAAGGTTACAATGGGCAGTTCTTC. Amino acids: CASSSKPEGYNGQFF.

This clonotype has a count of ten or more. This chain uses TRBV4-3 with TRBJ2-3; unclear D gene. The CDR3 spans 16 residues. Trimming stripped 0 bases from V and 0 bases from J, with 10 bases between. CDR1 is LGHNA and CDR2 is YSLEER in the germline V gene. The CDR3 DNA follows: TGCGCCAGCAGCCAAGATACGCGGTATAGCACAGATACGCAGTATTTT. It encodes CASSQDTRYSTDTQYF.

Turning to this clonotype: The junction departs from the called germline gene at one end, perhaps through a read error. The rearrangement joins TRBV20-1 to TRBJ2-7, with D possibly being TRBD1 (6 bases). CDR3 length: 15 amino acids. Germline assignment: CDR1 DFQATT and CDR2 SNEGSKA (reference sequence). The CDR3, as DNA: TGCGGTGCTACAGGGCGTTTATTAGGAGCCTACGAGCAGTACTTC. As protein: CGATGRLLGAYEQYF.

This clonotype was found a few times. The chain combines TRBV10-3 with TRBJ1-2; D remains unclear. V gave up 10 bases and J gave up 4 bases, with 19 bases separating them. This CDR3 has 14 amino acids. Germline V gene data show CDR1 as ENHRY and CDR2 as SYGVKD. DNA for the CDR3: TGTGCCACTAAGAACCCCAACGCGGGCTATGGCTACACCTTC. Its protein is CATKNPNAGYGYTF.

The rearrangement links TRBV12-3 or TRBV12-4 to TRBJ1-1, with D unresolved. This CDR3 contains 20 residues. V gave up 2 bases and J gave up 0 bases, with 25 bases separating them. The CDR3 coding sequence is TGTGCCAGCAGTTTATGGCGGAGCAGAGGGCGCTTACCCATGAACACTGAAGCTTTCTTT. It is translated as CASSLWRSRGRLPMNTEAFF.

Points on this clonotype: A read error may produce the germline difference seen at one junction end. The J gene is TRBJ2-1, the V gene TRBV6-1; no clear D. The CDR3 has 13 amino acids. Germline CDR1 reads MNHNS; CDR2 reads SASEGT. The CDR3 DNA reads TGTGCCAGCAGTGCCAGTGTCTACGATGAGCGGTTCTTC. It translates to CASSASVYDERFF.

Regarding this clonotype: The CDR3 does not end in the conserved phenylalanine or tryptophan, so this is likely a read error. The chain links TRBV4-2 to TRBJ2-5; 8 nucleotides line up with TRBD2. The germline V gene encodes CDR1 LGHNA and CDR2 YNFKEQ. The CDR3 totals 16 residues. V shed 4 bases and J 4 bases; nucleotides not matched to a gene: 11. CDR3 in DNA: TGTGCCAGCAGCCGAACCCCCGGGACTAGTGCAGAGACCCAGTACATC. Its protein product is CASSRTPGTSAETQYI.

This clonotype showed up just a few times. Because the CDR3 is missing its conserved closing phenylalanine or tryptophan, this is likely a read error. The chain links TRBV4-2 to TRBJ2-7; 7 bases match TRBD1. CDR3 size: 14 residues. Germline-derived CDR1 and CDR2 are LGHNA and YNFKEQ. CDR3 loop: CASSPGQSGYEQYC. For the CDR3, the DNA is TGTGCCAGCAGCCCGGGACAGAGCGGCTACGAACAGTACTGC.

This clonotype was counted many times. The chain recombines TRBV5-4 with TRBJ2-6; tentatively, D is TRBD1 (5 bases). V was clipped by 0 bases and J by 4 bases, with 5 bases between them. Germline loops: CDR1 SGHNT, CDR2 YYREEE (reference sequence). CDR3 length equals 14 residues. The CDR3 sequence is CASSLDRGANVLTF. CDR3 nucleotides: TGTGCCAGCAGCTTGGACAGGGGGGCCAACGTCCTGACTTTC.

Only one count was recorded for this clonotype. The germline gene is not matched at one end of the junction; a read error may be the cause. V gene TRBV11-1 combines with J gene TRBJ2-1; tentative D call: TRBD1 (6 bases). Germline CDR1 and CDR2: SGHAT and FQDESV (reference sequence). The CDR3 length is 16 residues. The CDR3 sequence is CVSSLVGFRGAGEKFF. For the CDR3, the DNA is TGTGTCAGCAGCTTAGTTGGGTTCAGGGGTGCTGGTGAGAAGTTCTTC.

The count of this clonotype is one. The chain carries TRBV6-2 or TRBV6-3 and TRBJ2-1, with TRBD2 as a possible D gene (5 bases). This CDR3 is built from 16 residues. V lost 6 bases to trimming and J lost 5 bases, with 20 bases between them. The germline gives CDR1 MNHEY, CDR2 SVGEGT. The CDR3: CASSTPVIEEDNEQFF. For the CDR3, the DNA is TGTGCCAGCAGCACCCCGGTAATAGAGGAGGACAATGAGCAGTTCTTC.

In nucleotides, the CDR3 is TGTGCCAGCAGGCGAAGGCATGGCAGACTAAGAGACACCCAGTACTTC. This codes for CASRRRHGRLRDTQYF. The chain joins TRBV28 to TRBJ2-5, with a weak D call TRBD2 (5 bases). This CDR3 is 16 amino acids long. V shed 6 bases and J shed 8 bases, with 25 bases lying between them. Per germline, CDR1 MDHEN and CDR2 SYDVKM.

Remarks on this clonotype: The conserved phenylalanine or tryptophan is not found at the CDR3 terminus, so this likely reflects a read error. The DNA is left out, because the CDR3 cannot be placed on it with certainty; the CDR3 is given as TCRdb lists it. The J gene is TRBJ2-1, the V gene TRBV29-1; TRBD1, the table's D call, lacks a check against the DNA. CDR1 is SQVTM, CDR2 ANQGSEA, per germline. From its first to its last residue, the CDR3 has 14 amino acids. CDR3 sequence reads: CSVASGRVDGELFL.

This clonotype occurred once. A clone one base away is much larger, so this may be a read error. The chain employs TRBV20-1 and TRBJ2-1; 12 bases are a match to TRBD2. The V gene's germline CDR1 is DFQATT and CDR2 SNEGSKA (reference sequence). V shed 7 bases and J 7 bases; nucleotides not matched to a gene: 8. This CDR3 spans 14 amino acids. In nucleotides, the CDR3 is TGCAGTGTTACGACTAGCGGGAGTAGAAATGAGCAGTTCTTC. This sequence encodes CSVTTSGSRNEQFF.